The 23 T cell receptor beta chains presented below share a single source sample, sequenced in a study of PD-1 blockade in classical Hodgkin lymphoma. Regarding time point: cycle 4 day 1 (C4D1), after around six weeks of nivolumab. Each patient relapsed following autologous stem cell transplantation, and prior brentuximab vedotin exposure differed. TCRdb keeps only in-frame clones here, not all; method: immunoSEQ multiplex PCR. Of roughly 21,000 clones listed, about 80% are singletons. Here the sequenced sample was peripheral blood mononuclear cells (PBMCs), taken before the fourth cycle of nivolumab. The origin of the receptors is a human donor with classical Hodgkin lymphoma.

This chain connects TRBV10-3 to TRBJ2-7, with D uncertain. With 3 bases removed from V and 3 bases from J, the gap between germline ends came to 12 bases. The CDR3 contains 14 residues. Per the germline V gene, CDR1 is ENHRY and CDR2 is SYGVKD. DNA for the CDR3: TGTGCCATCAGTGATTCTACCGGTGGCTACGAGCAGTACTTC. Protein sequence: CAISDSTGGYEQYF.

The chain carries TRBV14 and TRBJ2-2; perhaps D is TRBD1 or TRBD2 (5 bases each). The V and J ends lost 4 bases and 8 bases respectively, with 11 bases between them. Per the germline V gene, CDR1 is SGHDN and CDR2 is FVKESK. CDR3 size: 13 residues. CDR3 nucleotides: TGTGCCAGCAGCCCGGGACCCCCGGGGGAGCTGTTTTTT. Translating gives CASSPGPPGELFF.

V usage is TRBV19 and J usage is TRBJ2-7; D is unresolved. The V gene lost 0 bases and the J gene lost 2 bases, with 11 bases spanning the gap. Germline CDR1 reads LNHDA; CDR2 reads SQIVND (reference sequence). The CDR3 runs to 15 residues. This CDR3 reads CASSIDHYLAYEQYF. CDR3 bases: TGTGCCAGTAGTATAGATCATTACTTAGCCTACGAGCAGTACTTC.

This chain joins TRBV2 and TRBJ2-2, with 11 bases lining up with TRBD2. There are 16 residues in the CDR3. V was clipped by 6 bases and J by 1 base; unmatched bases: 4. Germline V gene lookup returns CDR1 SNHLY and CDR2 FYNNEI. CDR3 nucleotide sequence: TGTGCCAGCAGGGAGGGGACTAGCGGGAACACCGGGGAGCTGTTTTTT. This gives the protein CASREGTSGNTGELFF.

The rearrangement uses TRBV5-4 and TRBJ2-4; a possible D gene is TRBD1 (6 bases). The V end was cut by 1 base, the J end by 4 bases, with 12 bases between. Germline V lookup: CDR1 SGHNT, CDR2 YYREEE (reference sequence). The CDR3 spans 15 residues. CDR3 DNA sequence: TGTGCCAGCAGCTTGCCCGGGACATTGAAAAACATTCAGTACTTC. Translating it yields CASSLPGTLKNIQYF. Looking up the rest from reference TRBV5-4 and TRBJ2-4 gives the full variable domain: ETGVTQSPTHLIKTRGQQVTLRCSSQSGHNTVSWYQQALGQGPQFIFQYYREEENGRGNFPPRFSGLQFPNYSSELNVNALELDDSALYLCASSLPGTLKNIQYFGAGTRLSVL.

In this sample, this clone turned up once. The chain couples TRBV18 to TRBJ2-5; D may be TRBD1 (5 bases). Germline assignment: CDR1 KGHSH and CDR2 LQKENI. The CDR3 contains 14 residues. V gave up 2 bases and J gave up 5 bases, with 12 bases separating them. In nucleotides, the CDR3 is TGTGCCAGCTCACCATTGCAGGGAAGGGAGACCCAGTACTTC. It encodes CASSPLQGRETQYF.

CDR3 DNA sequence: TGTGCCAGCAATGCGGGGTTCTATGGCTACACCTTC. This encodes CASNAGFYGYTF. J is TRBJ1-2 and V is TRBV28; D is uncertain. V shed 7 bases and J shed 4 bases, with 10 bases lying between them. Per germline, CDR1 MDHEN and CDR2 SYDVKM. The CDR3 sequence is 12 residues long.

By proportion, this clone is medium-sized. This chain uses TRBV29-1 with TRBJ2-7; the D is unclear. The CDR3 loop spans 13 amino acids. The germline gives CDR1 SQVTM, CDR2 ANQGSEA. The V end lost 6 bases, the J end lost 0 bases, and 12 bases lay between the germline ends. CDR3 amino acids: CSVTGEASYEQYF. For the CDR3, the DNA is TGCAGCGTCACCGGAGAAGCCTCCTACGAGCAGTACTTC.

A word on this clone: The germline gene is not matched at one end of the junction; a read error may be the cause. This chain uses TRBV2 with TRBJ1-6, with D perhaps TRBD1 (5 bases). The CDR3 consists of 14 residues. Germline V gene lookup returns CDR1 SNHLY and CDR2 FYNNEI. The CDR3 DNA sequence: TGTGCCAGCAGGGAAGGGTGGGACAATTCACCCCTCCACTTT. Translation: CASREGWDNSPLHF.

The chain uses TRBV29-1 and TRBJ2-7; no reliable D call. From germline, CDR1 is SQVTM and CDR2 ANQGSEA. CDR3 length: 13 residues. V lost 1 base, J lost 0 bases, and 7 bases lay in between. This chain's CDR3 is CSVEGSSSYEQYF. CDR3 bases: TGCAGCGTTGAAGGCAGTAGCTCCTACGAGCAGTACTTC.

The chain carries TRBV6-1 and TRBJ1-2; tentatively, D is TRBD1 (5 bases). The length of the CDR3 is 11 residues. The V gene lost 4 bases and the J gene lost 6 bases, with 6 bases spanning the gap. Germline V lookup: CDR1 MNHNS, CDR2 SASEGT. The chain's CDR3 is CASSGGHGYTF. The CDR3 bases are TGTGCCAGCAGTGGGGGCCATGGCTACACCTTC.

Worth noting for this clone: A junction end diverges from the germline sequence, so it may reflect a read error. The chain is built from TRBV5-1 and TRBJ2-2; TRBD2 agrees at 14 bases. Germline CDR1 SGHRS, CDR2 YFSETQ. The CDR3 is made up of 18 amino acids. CDR3 in DNA: TGCGCCAGCAGCTTGGGCGGGACTAGCGGGAGACACACCGGGGAGCTGCTTTTT. Translating gives CASSLGGTSGRHTGELLF.

This clone occurred a few times. V is TRBV4-2 and J is TRBJ1-2, with D possibly being TRBD1 (5 bases). The CDR3 has 14 amino acids. Trimming stripped 1 base from V and 4 bases from J, with 10 bases between. Germline V gene sequence: CDR1 LGHNA, CDR2 YNFKEQ. For the CDR3, the DNA is TGTGCCAGCAGCCAAGGGAGGGGCTCCTATGGCTACACCTTC. This gives the protein CASSQGRGSYGYTF.

The chain has TRBV6-5 and TRBJ1-2; 10 nucleotides align to TRBD1. Trimming cost V 2 bases and J 8 bases; bases outside gene matches: 8. Germline V gives CDR1 MNHEY, CDR2 SVGAGI. CDR3 size: 15 residues. The CDR3 region is CASSYHRQGAYGYTF. As DNA, the CDR3 is TGTGCCAGCAGTTACCACAGACAGGGGGCCTACGGCTACACCTTC.

This rearrangement joins TRBV6-5 to TRBJ2-3; no reliable D call. V lost 6 bases and J lost 6, with 13 bases in between. CDR3 length: 13 amino acids. In germline, CDR1 is MNHEY, CDR2 SVGAGI. The chain's CDR3 is CASRRWSSDTQYF. The CDR3 DNA sequence: TGTGCCAGCAGGCGTTGGTCATCGGATACGCAGTATTTT.

V gene TRBV7-9 combines with J gene TRBJ1-1, with 9 nucleotides matching TRBD1. Trimming at V came to 1 base and at J to 9 bases, leaving 3 bases not matched to a gene. CDR3 length: 13 amino acids. Germline V gene sequence: CDR1 SEHNR, CDR2 FQNEAQ (reference sequence). For the CDR3, the DNA is TGTGCCAGCAGCTTAGGGGGACAGGGTCAAGCTTTCTTT. It encodes CASSLGGQGQAFF. Filled out from reference TRBV7-9 and TRBJ1-1, the complete variable domain reads DTGVSQNPRHKITKRGQNVTFRCDPISEHNRLYWYRQTLGQGPEFLTYFQNEAQLEKSRLLSDRFSAERPKGSFSTLEIQRTEQGDSAMYLCASSLGGQGQAFFGQGTRLTVV.

This chain joins TRBV7-8 and TRBJ1-1; D gene unclear. The CDR3 has 14 residues. Trimming stripped 3 bases from V and 3 bases from J, with 11 bases between. Germline V gene data show CDR1 as SGHVS and CDR2 as FQNEAQ. The CDR3: CASSFRGWDTEAFF. The DNA of the CDR3 is TGTGCCAGCAGCTTTCGAGGGTGGGACACTGAAGCTTTCTTT.

This sequence joins TRBV5-6 and TRBJ2-7; D is undetermined. Per the germline V gene, CDR1 is SGHDT and CDR2 is YYEEEE. V was cut by 5 bases and J by 5 bases, with 8 bases left in between. The CDR3 has 11 amino acids. In DNA form, the CDR3 reads TGTGCCAGCAGTTCCGCCCACGAGCAGTACTTC. Amino acids: CASSSAHEQYF.

This clone was detected only once. The chain is built from TRBV28 and TRBJ2-5; 11 bases fit TRBD1. V lost 5 bases, J lost 4 bases, and 6 bases stayed unmatched. Germline V gives CDR1 MDHEN, CDR2 SYDVKM. This CDR3 has 15 amino acids. CDR3 coding DNA: TGTGCCAGCAGTCCCCGGACAGGGGGCAGAGAGACCCAGTACTTC. It specifies CASSPRTGGRETQYF.

The V and J genes are TRBV10-2 and TRBJ2-1, with no clear D. This CDR3 comprises 11 residues. Germline CDR1 and CDR2: WSHSY and SAAADI. The V and J ends lost 4 bases and 7 bases respectively, with 5 bases between them. CDR3 protein: CASSVRNEQFF. The CDR3 nucleotides are TGCGCCAGCAGTGTTAGAAATGAGCAGTTCTTC.

The CDR3 here is CATSYEAAPEQYF. Written as DNA, the CDR3 is TGTGCCACCAGCTACGAAGCGGCCCCCGAGCAGTACTTC. The chain couples TRBV15 to TRBJ2-7, with D possibly matching TRBD2 (5 bases). This CDR3 has 13 amino acids. Trimming stripped 5 bases from V and 6 bases from J, with 14 bases between. Germline values: CDR1 LNHNV, CDR2 YYDKDF (reference sequence).

This clone is medium-sized within its sample. This chain uses TRBV6-1 with TRBJ1-3; D is uncertain. The V end was cut by 2 bases, the J end by 0 bases, with 11 bases between. This CDR3 is built from 16 residues. Germline-derived CDR1 and CDR2 are MNHNS and SASEGT. As DNA, the CDR3 is TGTGCCAGCAGTGAAAGATCCGAGATCTCTGGAAACACCATATATTTT. The encoded protein is CASSERSEISGNTIYF.

The V call is TRBV5-1, the J call TRBJ1-1, with a tentative D call TRBD1 (5 bases). There are 13 residues in the CDR3. Germline-derived CDR1 and CDR2 are SGHRS and YFSETQ. Trimming shortened V by 1 base and J by 3 bases, and 7 bases separated the two germline ends. CDR3 protein: CASSLRDDTEAFF. The CDR3 DNA is TGCGCCAGCAGCTTGCGGGACGACACTGAAGCTTTCTTT.